This TCR beta chain came from a study of cytomegalovirus exposure and HLA in healthy donors. Amplification used 60 Vbeta primers and 13 Jbeta primers. The method was immunoSEQ multiplex PCR; TCRdb's version includes in-frame clones alone and lacks a portion of them. The sample holds 150,000 to 200,000 clones; just under 80% are singletons and the top ten take 2.9%. This clone was counted a few times. The germline gene is not matched at one end of the junction; a read error may be the cause. Germline V gene data show CDR1 as SGHDT and CDR2 as YYEEEE. CDR3 length: 14 amino acids. This TCR came from a female donor in good health and CMV-seronegative. Source material: PBMCs. V is TRBV5-6 and J is TRBJ1-5; no clear D gene. The CDR3 nucleotides read TGTGCCAGCAGCTTAGGACTTGGCGATCATCCCCAGCATTTT. This gives the protein CASSLGLGDHPQHF.